The 13 T cell receptor beta chains below were found in one sample sequenced in a study of shared clonotypes between healthy human individuals. Clones were read by immunoSEQ multiplex PCR, and TCRdb kept only the in-frame ones, dropping some. The table includes roughly 1.4 million clones, around 98.5% detected once. The specimen sequenced was naive CD4+ T cells sorted from blood. Noted subset: CD45RA+ positively selected. These receptors all stem from a man under 40 in good health.

Points on this clone: The sample has other DNA sequences that encode this CDR3 too. The chain joins TRBV18 to TRBJ2-7, with 8 bases lining up with TRBD2. After removal of 4 bases from V and 3 bases from J, the junction contained 5 bases not matched to a gene. CDR3 length: 14 amino acids. Per the germline V gene, CDR1 is KGHSH and CDR2 is LQKENI. The CDR3 DNA follows: TGTGCCAGCTCACTTACCGGGACTAGCTACGAGCAGTACTTC. It translates to CASSLTGTSYEQYF.

The gene calls are TRBV9 and TRBJ2-5; D could derive from TRBD1 or TRBD2 (5 bases each). The J call may not be correct, given that the DNA end is closer to TRBJ2-7. The CDR3 has 14 amino acids. CDR1 is SGDLS, CDR2 YYNGEE, per germline. The CDR3 DNA follows: TGTGCCAGCAGCGTAGGGGACCCGCTGGGCGAGCAGTACTTC. Translating gives CASSVGDPLGEQYF.

This chain connects TRBV30 to TRBJ1-2; possibly TRBD1 for D (5 bases). This CDR3 is built from 15 residues. Germline V gene sequence: CDR1 GTSNPN, CDR2 SVGIG (reference sequence). Deletions cut 3 bases from V and 1 base from J, with 15 bases between. The CDR3 bases are TGTGCCTGGAGCTTGCCGGGACGGAATAACTATGGCTACACCTTC. It yields the protein CAWSLPGRNNYGYTF.

The V and J genes are TRBV19 and TRBJ1-2; no definite D call. V shed 11 bases and J shed 2 bases, with 15 bases lying between them. CDR3 length: 13 residues. Germline CDR1 is LNHDA and CDR2 is SQIVND (reference sequence). CDR3 residues: CASRPDGNYGYTF. CDR3 coding DNA: TGTGCCTCACGACCTGACGGAAACTATGGCTACACCTTC.

This chain connects TRBV29-1 to TRBJ2-5, with TRBD1 matching 7 bases. Germline V gene data show CDR1 as SQVTM and CDR2 as ANQGSEA. The CDR3 is 13 residues long. The trim removed 1 base at V and 4 bases at J, leaving 3 bases unmatched. The chain's CDR3 is CSVEAAGGETQYF. CDR3 nucleotides: TGCAGCGTTGAAGCGGCAGGGGGAGAGACCCAGTACTTC.

CDR3 region: CAWGLLGAGANVLTF. The DNA for the CDR3 is TGTGCCTGGGGACTCCTAGGAGCTGGGGCCAACGTCCTGACTTTC. The V gene is TRBV30, the J gene TRBJ2-6; D perhaps matches TRBD2 (5 bases). Germline V gives CDR1 GTSNPN, CDR2 SVGIG (reference sequence). This CDR3 is 15 amino acids long. Trimming cost V 5 bases and J 2 bases, with 13 bases left between them.

This clone was found once. J is TRBJ1-5 and V is TRBV7-2; 10 bases fit TRBD1. Losses at the gene ends were 1 base for V and 4 bases for J; bases not matched to a gene: 4. The length of the CDR3 is 16 residues. The germline V gene has CDR1 SGHTA and CDR2 FQGNSA. CDR3 bases: TGTGCCAGCAGCTTAGGGGACAGGGGAGGGAATCAGCCCCAGCATTTT. This codes for CASSLGDRGGNQPQHF.

V and J are TRBV6-5 and TRBJ1-4, with D uncertain. V was clipped by 0 bases and J by 5 bases, with 13 bases between them. The CDR3 has 16 residues. Germline-derived CDR1 and CDR2 are MNHEY and SVGAGI. The CDR3 loop reads CASSYSHSVMNEKLFF. The DNA of the CDR3 is TGTGCCAGCAGTTACTCTCATTCGGTTATGAATGAAAAACTGTTTTTT.

This chain connects TRBV5-1 to TRBJ1-4, with unresolved D. Trimming removed 3 bases at V and 4 bases at J, with 7 bases between. Germline V gene lookup returns CDR1 SGHRS and CDR2 YFSETQ. The CDR3 is 13 amino acids. The CDR3 is CASSSGYNEKLFF. As DNA, the CDR3 is TGCGCCAGCAGCTCCGGGTATAATGAAAAACTGTTTTTT.

In the case of this clone: Other DNA variants within this sample encode the same CDR3. The genes are TRBV6-6 and TRBJ1-2, with TRBD1 matching over 7 bases. With V trimmed by 6 bases and J by 4 bases, 5 bases remained unmatched. Germline V gene sequence: CDR1 MNHNY, CDR2 SVGAGI (reference sequence). The CDR3 sequence is 13 residues long. This CDR3 reads CASSPRTGYGYTF. The CDR3 bases are TGTGCCAGCAGCCCACGGACAGGCTATGGCTACACCTTC.

CDR3 in amino acids: CASSSLGLAGRETQYF. The CDR3 DNA sequence: TGTGCCAGCAGCTCGCTCGGACTAGCGGGAAGAGAGACCCAGTACTTC. The chain employs TRBV5-8 and TRBJ2-5; 12 nucleotides agree with TRBD2. V shed 3 bases, J shed 4 bases, and the junction held 7 bases outside the gene matches. The germline CDR1 and CDR2 sequences are SGHTS and YDEGEE. CDR3 length: 16 residues.

This sequence joins TRBV27 and TRBJ2-7; no firm D call. This CDR3 comprises 13 residues. V was shortened by 6 bases and J by 3 bases, with 12 bases between the two germline ends. In germline, CDR1 is MNHEY, CDR2 SMNVEV (reference sequence). DNA for the CDR3: TGTGCCAGCAGGAACGTTGAGAACTACGAGCAGTACTTC. Protein sequence: CASRNVENYEQYF.

The chain couples TRBV18 to TRBJ2-3; 7 nucleotides line up with TRBD2. V gave up 0 bases and J gave up 4 bases; unmatched junction bases: 22. CDR3 length: 21 residues. The germline CDR1 and CDR2 sequences are KGHSH and LQKENI. This chain's CDR3 is CASSPPGISLSGVLSSDTQYF. The CDR3, as DNA: TGTGCCAGCTCACCACCGGGGATCAGTCTAAGCGGGGTACTTTCATCAGATACGCAGTATTTT.